This TCR delta chain was recorded in a study of gamma-delta chains in newborns, infants, children (dated by TCRdb to between 2019 and 2020). In the study overall: In the study title, it is stated that polyclonal expansion of innate gammadelta T cells is driven by microbial exposure immediately after birth. The study examined the way microbial exposure affected innate gammadelta T cell populations in human newborns right after birth.

The data were produced on an Illumina MiSeq. Clonotypes were called again by TCRdb from the public reads via CATT, and duplicate nucleotide sequences were then merged into one entry. The sample contains 1,500 to 2,500 delta-chain clones, around 3% of them found a single time. Jointly, the top ten make up around a tenth of the sample. This clone was picked up a small number of times. Its antigen target is currently unknown. The limits of the CDR3 on the DNA are not certain, so only TCRdb's listed CDR3 is given. CDR1 and CDR2, per the germline V gene, are NSMFDY and ISSIKDK. CDR3 length: 23 amino acids, cysteine to phenylalanine.

The chain employs TRAV29/DV5 and TRDJ1; TRDD3 was called by the table and not checked on the DNA. This clonotype was obtained from a child in good health. Material for sequencing was blood. For the CDR3, the sequence is CSVLLCSKRQEIDWGSNTDKLIF.